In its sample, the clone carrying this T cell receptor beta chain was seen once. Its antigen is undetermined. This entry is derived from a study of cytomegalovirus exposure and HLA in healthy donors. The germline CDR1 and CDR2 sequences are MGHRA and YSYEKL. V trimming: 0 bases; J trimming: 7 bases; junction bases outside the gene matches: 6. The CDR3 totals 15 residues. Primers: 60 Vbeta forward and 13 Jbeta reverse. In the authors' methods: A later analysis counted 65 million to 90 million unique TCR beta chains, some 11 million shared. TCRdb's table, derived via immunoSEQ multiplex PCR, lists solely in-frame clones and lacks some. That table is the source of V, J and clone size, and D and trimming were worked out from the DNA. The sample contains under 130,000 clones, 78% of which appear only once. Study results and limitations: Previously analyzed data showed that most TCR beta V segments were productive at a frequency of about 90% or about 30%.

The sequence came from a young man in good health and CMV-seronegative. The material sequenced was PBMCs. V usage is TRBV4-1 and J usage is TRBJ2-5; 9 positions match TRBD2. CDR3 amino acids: CASSQERGGMGTQYF. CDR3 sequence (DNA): TGCGCCAGCAGCCAAGAGCGGGGGGGTATGGGGACCCAGTACTTC.